A selection of T cell receptor beta chains follows, all from one sample in a study of T cells in Graves' hyperthyroidism and ophthalmopathy. MiXCR, applied by TCRdb to the multiplex PCR reads, yields one record per CDR3 protein. Of 270,000 or so distinct CDR3 sequences detected, approximately 26% appear once; the ten largest clones hold approximately 25%. Input material: blood. The origin of the receptors is a man between 35 and 55 years old with Graves' hyperthyroidism that later progressed to Graves' ophthalmopathy. The CDR3 runs from the conserved cysteine through the conserved F or W. A D gene is named only where the DNA matches it firmly. Size is stated for part of the rows, as once, few or many counts, or as a class when the clone is expanded.

many	TRBV7-9	TRBJ1-1	NA	TGTGCCAGCAGCTTCGTAACAGGACTGAACACTGAAGCTTTCTTT	CASSFVTGLNTEAFF
many	TRBV28	TRBJ1-1	NA	TGTGCCAGCAGTTTAGTAGGTAACACTGAAGCTTTCTTT	CASSLVGNTEAFF
NA	TRBV6-5	TRBJ1-2	NA	TGTGCCAGCAGTTACACGACAGTGCCGCCGCCTAACTATGGCTACACCTTC	CASSYTTVPPPNYGYTF
many	TRBV19	TRBJ2-7	NA	TGTGCCAGTAGTATGGGGACACCAACCTACTACGAGCAGTACTTC	CASSMGTPTYYEQYF
many	TRBV12-3/TRBV12-4	TRBJ2-7	NA	TGTGCCAGCAGTCCACGACGGAGCTCCTACGAGCAGTACTTC	CASSPRRSSYEQYF
NA	TRBV6-2/TRBV6-3	TRBJ2-7	TRBD2	TGTGCCAGCAGTTACGGGGCGGGAGTGAACGAGCAGTACTTC	CASSYGAGVNEQYF
many	TRBV12-3/TRBV12-4	TRBJ2-7	TRBD2	TGTGCCAGCAGTTGGACTAGCGCATCCTACGAGCAGTACTTC	CASSWTSASYEQYF
once	TRBV12-3/TRBV12-4	TRBJ2-5	TRBD1	TGTGCCAGCAGTTTCGAAGACAGGGGCGAGACCCAGTACTTC	CASSFEDRGETQYF
many	TRBV4-1	TRBJ2-7	NA	TGCGCCAGCAGCCTAAAATCGGTTACGACAGGTACCTACGAGCAGTACTTC	CASSLKSVTTGTYEQYF
NA	TRBV5-1	TRBJ2-3	TRBD2	TGCGCCAGCAGCCCGACTCAGTGGACTAGCAGAAGCACAGATACGCAGTATTTT	CASSPTQWTSRSTDTQYF
many	TRBV20-1	TRBJ1-1	NA	TGCAGTGCCGGGGTCGAGAACACTGAAGCTTTCTTT	CSAGVENTEAFF
NA	TRBV12-3/TRBV12-4	TRBJ2-7	TRBD1	TGTGCCAGCAGACAACAGGGGCGATCCTACGAGCAGTACTTC	CASRQQGRSYEQYF
NA	TRBV6-1	TRBJ2-5	TRBD2	TGTGCCAGCAGCCAACACCGGACTAGCGGAGTGGGGGAGACCCAGTACTTC	CASSQHRTSGVGETQYF
many	TRBV6-2/TRBV6-3	TRBJ1-5	TRBD1	TGTGCCAGCAGTTACCAGGGACAGGGCTTCTATCAGCCCCAGCATTTT	CASSYQGQGFYQPQHF
few	TRBV6-5	TRBJ2-7	TRBD1	TGTGCCAGCAGTTGGGGCACAGGGGGAAGCTACGAGCAGTACTTC	CASSWGTGGSYEQYF
NA	TRBV18	TRBJ2-5	NA	TGTGCCAGCTCACGATTCCAAGAGACCCAGTACTTC	CASSRFQETQYF
many	TRBV5-4	TRBJ1-2	TRBD1	TGTGCCAGCAGCCCCCCGGGACAGGCTGACTATGGCTACACCTTC	CASSPPGQADYGYTF
NA	TRBV19	TRBJ1-5	TRBD1	TGTGCCACTAAACAGGGGCAAGACAATCAGCCCCAGCATTTT	CATKQGQDNQPQHF
many	TRBV7-3	TRBJ2-2	TRBD2	TGTGCCAACCGACTAGCGGTATTTCCCGGGGAGCTGTTTTTT	CANRLAVFPGELFF
NA	TRBV11-2	TRBJ1-2	NA	TGTGCCAGCAGCCCCTGGACGGTGGAAGGCTACACCTTC	CASSPWTVEGYTF
many	TRBV6-5	TRBJ2-7	TRBD1	TGTGCCAGCAGTTACCGACAGGGTGGGGAGCAGTACTTC	CASSYRQGGEQYF
few	TRBV3-1	TRBJ2-7	TRBD2	TGTGCCAGCAGCCAAAGCGGGAGCGGCTCCTACGAGCAGTACTTC	CASSQSGSGSYEQYF
NA	TRBV18	TRBJ1-2	NA	TGTGCCAGCTCACCACCAGGCCACTATGGCTACACCTTC	CASSPPGHYGYTF
many	TRBV6-5	TRBJ2-2	TRBD1	TGTGCCAGCAGTTACTTGGGGACAGAACCCGGGGAGCTGTTTTTT	CASSYLGTEPGELFF
many	TRBV2	TRBJ2-1	NA	TGTGCCAGCAGGTGGAGGGGCAATGAGCAGTTCTTC	CASRWRGNEQFF
many	TRBV6-5	TRBJ2-7	TRBD2	TGTGCCAGCAGTTACGAGCGCGGGAGGGCCTACGAGCAGTACTTC	CASSYERGRAYEQYF
NA	TRBV6-5	TRBJ2-7	NA	TGTGCCAGCAGTTGGCGGGGGCTTCCCTACGAGCAGTACTTC	CASSWRGLPYEQYF
many	TRBV11-3	TRBJ2-7	NA	TGTGCCAGCAGGATCGGATACGAGCAGTACTTC	CASRIGYEQYF
many	TRBV12-3/TRBV12-4	TRBJ2-7	NA	TGTGCCAGCAGTTCCGCTAGCACGCTGTACTTC	CASSSASTLYF
few	TRBV10-2	TRBJ1-6	TRBD1	TGCGCCAGCAGAGGACGGGACAGGGTATGGTCACCCCTCCACTTT	CASRGRDRVWSPLHF
many	TRBV6-4	TRBJ2-6	TRBD2	TGTGCCAGCAATAATAAGGGGAGGGACTTCCACTCTGGGGCCAACGTCCTGACTTTC	CASNNKGRDFHSGANVLTF
many	TRBV12-3/TRBV12-4	TRBJ2-2	TRBD2	TGTGCCACCCCAGAGCGGGGGGTGGTAGCCGGGGAGCTGTTTTTT	CATPERGVVAGELFF
few	TRBV6-2/TRBV6-3	TRBJ1-6	TRBD1	TGTGCCAGCAGAGGAGGGGACAGGGGAAGATCACCCCTCCACTTT	CASRGGDRGRSPLHF
many	TRBV6-5	TRBJ2-1	NA	TGTGCCAGCAGTTCAGCGGATGCAGCGGCAAAATACAATGAGCAGTTCTTC	CASSSADAAAKYNEQFF
many	TRBV24-1	TRBJ2-5	TRBD2	TGTGCCACCAGTGATACAAGGACTAGCGGGATTCTTCAGACCCAGTACTTC	CATSDTRTSGILQTQYF
NA	TRBV7-2	TRBJ2-7	TRBD1	TGTGCCAGCGGACAGGGGGCAGGATACGAGCAGTACTTC	CASGQGAGYEQYF
NA	TRBV5-1	TRBJ2-5	TRBD2	TGCGCCAGCAGTCTGGGACTAGCGGAACAAGAGACCCAGTACTTC	CASSLGLAEQETQYF
NA	TRBV29-1	TRBJ1-2	NA	TGCAGCGTTGAAGAAGAGAGAACCGCGGGACACCTCAACTATGGCTACACCTTC	CSVEEERTAGHLNYGYTF